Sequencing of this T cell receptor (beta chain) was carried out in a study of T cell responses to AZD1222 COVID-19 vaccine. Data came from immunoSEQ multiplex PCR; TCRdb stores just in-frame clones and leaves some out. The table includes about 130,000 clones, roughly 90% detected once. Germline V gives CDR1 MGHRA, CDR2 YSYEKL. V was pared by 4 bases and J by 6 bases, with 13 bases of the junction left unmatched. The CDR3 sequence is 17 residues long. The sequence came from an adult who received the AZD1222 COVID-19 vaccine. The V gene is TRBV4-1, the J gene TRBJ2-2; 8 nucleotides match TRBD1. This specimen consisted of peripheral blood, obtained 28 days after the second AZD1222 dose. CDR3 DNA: TGCGCCAGCAGCCTCCGACAGGGGATGAGAGGATCCGGGGAGCTGTTTTTT. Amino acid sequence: CASSLRQGMRGSGELFF.